This entry lists 4 T cell receptor beta chains sequenced from one sample in a study of blood T cell repertoires in COVID-19. Profiled with immunoSEQ multiplex PCR; TCRdb holds only in-frame clones, not every one. The repertoire has about 260,000 clones, roughly 86% of them found once; the top ten carry around a tenth. Sequences were obtained from peripheral blood. These receptors were taken from a man in his forties who had recovered from COVID-19.

The V and J genes are TRBV30 and TRBJ1-1; D gene ambiguous. The germline V gene has CDR1 GTSNPN and CDR2 SVGIG (reference sequence). This CDR3 is built from 13 residues. The V end was cut by 0 bases, the J end by 6 bases, with 11 bases between. The CDR3 nucleotides are TGTGCCTGGAGTGTAAATACGGGGTCTGAAGCTTTCTTT. Its translation: CAWSVNTGSEAFF. The full variable domain, in which reference TRBV30 and TRBJ1-1 provide the parts outside the CDR3, is SQTIHQWPATLVQPVGSPLSLECTVEGTSNPNLYWYRQAAGRGLQLLFYSVGIGQISSEVPQNLSASRPQDRQFILSSKKLLLSDSGFYLCAWSVNTGSEAFFGQGTRLTVV.

The CDR3 region is CASSLGVRRGSYNEQFF. The CDR3 DNA reads as TGTGCCAGCAGCTTAGGAGTGAGGCGGGGCTCCTACAATGAGCAGTTCTTC. V and J are TRBV7-2 and TRBJ2-1; D might be TRBD2 (6 bases). The V gene lost 1 base and the J gene lost 0 bases, with 13 bases spanning the gap. The CDR3 contains 17 residues. The V gene's germline CDR1 is SGHTA and CDR2 FQGNSA.

This chain links TRBV19 with TRBJ2-7; 8 bases are shared with TRBD2. Germline-derived CDR1 and CDR2 are LNHDA and SQIVND (reference sequence). The V and J ends lost 1 base and 2 bases, in that order; junction bases with no gene match: 13. The CDR3 contains 18 residues. In DNA, the CDR3 is TGTGCCAGTAGTATAGCCCCTCGGAGCGGGAGAAGGGCCTACGAGCAGTACTTC. The encoded protein is CASSIAPRSGRRAYEQYF.

The rearrangement joins TRBV7-9 to TRBJ1-1; 8 nucleotides match TRBD1. The CDR3 is 13 residues long. The ends lost 4 bases at V and 9 bases at J; junction bases unmatched: 7. Germline-derived CDR1 and CDR2 are SEHNR and FQNEAQ (reference sequence). This CDR3 reads CASSSLDREKAFF. The CDR3 DNA reads TGTGCCAGCAGCTCCCTGGACAGGGAGAAAGCTTTCTTT.